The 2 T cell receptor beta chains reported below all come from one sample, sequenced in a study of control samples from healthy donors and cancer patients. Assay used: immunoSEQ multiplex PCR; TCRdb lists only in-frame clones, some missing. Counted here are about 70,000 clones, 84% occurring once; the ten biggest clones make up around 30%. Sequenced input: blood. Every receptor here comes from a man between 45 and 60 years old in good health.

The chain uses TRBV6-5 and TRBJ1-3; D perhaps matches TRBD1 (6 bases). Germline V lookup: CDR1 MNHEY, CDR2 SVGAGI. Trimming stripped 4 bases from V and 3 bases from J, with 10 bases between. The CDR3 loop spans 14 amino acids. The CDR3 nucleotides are TGTGCCAGCAGTTTCAAAGGGGGTGGAAACACCATATATTTT. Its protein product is CASSFKGGGNTIYF.

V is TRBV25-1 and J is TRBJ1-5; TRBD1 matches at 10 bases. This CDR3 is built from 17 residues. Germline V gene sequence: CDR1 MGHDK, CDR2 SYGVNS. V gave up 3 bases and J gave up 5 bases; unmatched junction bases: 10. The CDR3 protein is CASSDSKRDRGHQPQHF. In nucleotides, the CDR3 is TGTGCCAGCAGTGATTCCAAGAGGGACAGGGGACATCAGCCCCAGCATTTT.